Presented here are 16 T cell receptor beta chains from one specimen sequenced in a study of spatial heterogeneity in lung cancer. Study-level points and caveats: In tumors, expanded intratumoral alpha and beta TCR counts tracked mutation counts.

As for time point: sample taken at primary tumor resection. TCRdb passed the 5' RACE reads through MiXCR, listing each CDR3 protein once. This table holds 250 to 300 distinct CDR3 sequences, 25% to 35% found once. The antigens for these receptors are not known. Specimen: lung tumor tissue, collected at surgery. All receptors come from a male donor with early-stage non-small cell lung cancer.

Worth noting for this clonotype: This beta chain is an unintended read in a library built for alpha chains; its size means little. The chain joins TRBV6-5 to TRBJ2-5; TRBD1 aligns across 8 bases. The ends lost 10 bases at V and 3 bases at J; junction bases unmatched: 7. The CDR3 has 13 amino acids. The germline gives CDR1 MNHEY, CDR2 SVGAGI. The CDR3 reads CAIRDRREETQYF. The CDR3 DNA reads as TGTGCCATTAGGGACAGGCGCGAAGAGACCCAGTACTTC.

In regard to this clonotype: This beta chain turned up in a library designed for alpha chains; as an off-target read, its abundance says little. This CDR3 is CSVPSTLPDTEAFF. The CDR3 DNA follows: TGCAGCGTCCCATCGACCCTCCCGGACACTGAAGCTTTCTTT. The J gene is TRBJ1-1, the V gene TRBV29-1; unclear D gene. V lost 6 bases, J lost 3 bases, and 17 bases lay in between. Germline V lookup: CDR1 SQVTM, CDR2 ANQGSEA. The CDR3 is 14 amino acids.

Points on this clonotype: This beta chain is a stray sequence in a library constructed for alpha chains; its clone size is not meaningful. Written as DNA, the CDR3 is TGCGCCAGCAGACTCGAGTACAATGAGCAGTTCTTC. It codes for CASRLEYNEQFF. The J gene is TRBJ2-1, the V gene TRBV5-1; D is undetermined. V shed 5 bases and J shed 4 bases, with 7 bases lying between them. CDR1 is SGHRS, CDR2 YFSETQ, per germline. This CDR3 is 12 amino acids long.

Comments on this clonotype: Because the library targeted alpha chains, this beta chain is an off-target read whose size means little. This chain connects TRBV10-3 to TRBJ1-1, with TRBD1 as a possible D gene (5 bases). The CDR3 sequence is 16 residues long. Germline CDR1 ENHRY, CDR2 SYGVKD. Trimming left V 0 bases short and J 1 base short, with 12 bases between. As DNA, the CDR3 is TGTGCCATCAGTGAGTCGATGGCGGGGCCGAACACTGAAGCTTTCTTT. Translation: CAISESMAGPNTEAFF.

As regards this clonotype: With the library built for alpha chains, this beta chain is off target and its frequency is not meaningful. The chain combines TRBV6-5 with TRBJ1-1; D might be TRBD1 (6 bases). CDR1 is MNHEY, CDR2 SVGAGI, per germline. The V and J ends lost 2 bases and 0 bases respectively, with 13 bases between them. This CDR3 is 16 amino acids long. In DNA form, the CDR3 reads TGTGCCAGCAGTTACGGGGGCAGGGTCATGAACACTGAAGCTTTCTTT. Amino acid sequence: CASSYGGRVMNTEAFF.

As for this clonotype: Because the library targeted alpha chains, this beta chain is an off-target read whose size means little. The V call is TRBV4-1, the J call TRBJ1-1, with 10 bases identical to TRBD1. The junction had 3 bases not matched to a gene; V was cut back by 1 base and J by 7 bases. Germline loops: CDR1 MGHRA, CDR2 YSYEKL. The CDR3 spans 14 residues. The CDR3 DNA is TGCGCCAGCAGCCAAGGCCGGGACAGGGGTGAAGCTTTCTTT. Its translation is CASSQGRDRGEAFF.

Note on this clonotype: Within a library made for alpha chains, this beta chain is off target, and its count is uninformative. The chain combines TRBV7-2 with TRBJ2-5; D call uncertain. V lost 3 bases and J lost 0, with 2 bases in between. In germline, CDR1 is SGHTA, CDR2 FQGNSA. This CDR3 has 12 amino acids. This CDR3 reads CASSFHQETQYF. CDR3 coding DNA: TGTGCCAGCAGCTTCCACCAAGAGACCCAGTACTTC.

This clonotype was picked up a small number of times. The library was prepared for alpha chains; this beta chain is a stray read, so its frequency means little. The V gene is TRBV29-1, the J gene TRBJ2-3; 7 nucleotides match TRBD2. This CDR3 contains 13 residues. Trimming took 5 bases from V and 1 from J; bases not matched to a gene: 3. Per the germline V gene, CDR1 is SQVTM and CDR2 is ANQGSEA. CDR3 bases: TGCAGCGTTAATGCGGGAGGCACAGATACGCAGTATTTT. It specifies CSVNAGGTDTQYF.

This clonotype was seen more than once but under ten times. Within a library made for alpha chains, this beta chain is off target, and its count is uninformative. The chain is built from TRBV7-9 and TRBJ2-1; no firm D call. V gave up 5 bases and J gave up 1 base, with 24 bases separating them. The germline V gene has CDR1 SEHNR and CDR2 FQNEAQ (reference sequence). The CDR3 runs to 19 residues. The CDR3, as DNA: TGTGCCAGCAGCCCGAGCTGGGTTGATAATCCGAGATCCTACAATGAGCAGTTCTTC. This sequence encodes CASSPSWVDNPRSYNEQFF. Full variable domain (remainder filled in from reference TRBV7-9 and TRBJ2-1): DTGVSQNPRHKITKRGQNVTFRCDPISEHNRLYWYRQTLGQGPEFLTYFQNEAQLEKSRLLSDRFSAERPKGSFSTLEIQRTEQGDSAMYLCASSPSWVDNPRSYNEQFFGPGTRLTVL.

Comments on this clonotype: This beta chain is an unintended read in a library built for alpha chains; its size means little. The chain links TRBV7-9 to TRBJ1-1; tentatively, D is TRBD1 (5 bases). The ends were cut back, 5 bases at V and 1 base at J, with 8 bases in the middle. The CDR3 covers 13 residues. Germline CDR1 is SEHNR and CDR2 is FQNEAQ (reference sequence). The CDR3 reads CASSQTANTEAFF. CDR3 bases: TGTGCCAGCAGCCAGACAGCGAACACTGAAGCTTTCTTT.

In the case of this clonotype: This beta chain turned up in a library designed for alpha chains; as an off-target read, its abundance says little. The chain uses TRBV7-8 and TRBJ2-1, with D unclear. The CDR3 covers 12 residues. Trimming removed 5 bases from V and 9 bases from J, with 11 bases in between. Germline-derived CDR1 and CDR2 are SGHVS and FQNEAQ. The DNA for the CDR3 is TGTGCCAGCAGCGATCCCAGAGGTGAGCAGTTCTTC. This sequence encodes CASSDPRGEQFF.

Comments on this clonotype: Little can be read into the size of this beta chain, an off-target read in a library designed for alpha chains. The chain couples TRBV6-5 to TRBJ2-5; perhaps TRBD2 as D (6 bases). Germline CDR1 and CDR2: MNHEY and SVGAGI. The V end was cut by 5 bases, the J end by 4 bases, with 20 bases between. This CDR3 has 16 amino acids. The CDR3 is CASSQPGDSGGETQYF. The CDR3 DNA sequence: TGTGCCAGCAGTCAACCGGGGGACTCCGGAGGAGAGACCCAGTACTTC.

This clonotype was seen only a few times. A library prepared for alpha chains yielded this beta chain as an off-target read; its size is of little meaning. CDR3 amino acids: CSPRGGSSYNEQFF. DNA of the CDR3: TGCAGCCCAAGAGGCGGGAGTTCCTACAATGAGCAGTTCTTC. The gene calls are TRBV20-1 and TRBJ2-1; 7 bases map to TRBD2. The CDR3 is 14 amino acids. The germline V gene encodes CDR1 DFQATT and CDR2 SNEGSKA (reference sequence).

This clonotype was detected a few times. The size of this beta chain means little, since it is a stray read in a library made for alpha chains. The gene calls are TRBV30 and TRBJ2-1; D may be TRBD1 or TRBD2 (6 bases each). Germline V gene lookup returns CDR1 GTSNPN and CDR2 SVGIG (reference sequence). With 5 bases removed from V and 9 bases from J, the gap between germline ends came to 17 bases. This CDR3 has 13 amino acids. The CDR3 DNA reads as TGTGCCTGGGATATCGGGGGCGGTGGTGAGCAGTTCTTC. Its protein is CAWDIGGGGEQFF. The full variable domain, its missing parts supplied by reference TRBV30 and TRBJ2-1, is SQTIHQWPATLVQPVGSPLSLECTVEGTSNPNLYWYRQAAGRGLQLLFYSVGIGQISSEVPQNLSASRPQDRQFILSSKKLLLSDSGFYLCAWDIGGGGEQFFGPGTRLTVL.

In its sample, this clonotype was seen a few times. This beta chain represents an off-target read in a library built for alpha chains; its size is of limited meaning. The CDR3 DNA is TGTGCCAGCAGACCCACGTCCATCGGTACGCAGTATTTT. This codes for CASRPTSIGTQYF. This chain links TRBV6-2 or TRBV6-3 with TRBJ2-3, with D uncertain. The V and J ends lost 6 bases and 8 bases respectively, with 15 bases between them. The CDR3 contains 13 residues. Looked up from germline, CDR1 is MNHEY and CDR2 is SVGEGT.

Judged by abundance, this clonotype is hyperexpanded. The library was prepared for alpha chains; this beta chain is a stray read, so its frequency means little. The CDR3 region is CASSSPRQEETQYF. The CDR3 DNA sequence: TGTGCCAGCAGTTCCCCTAGACAGGAAGAGACCCAGTACTTC. The J gene is TRBJ2-5, the V gene TRBV6-5; D may be TRBD1 (6 bases). The CDR3 is 14 residues long. The V and J ends lost 4 bases and 3 bases respectively, with 12 bases between them. Per the germline V gene, CDR1 is MNHEY and CDR2 is SVGAGI.